Following are 25 T cell receptor beta chains from one sample sequenced in a study of metastatic and nonmetastatic thyroid tumors. Treatment of any kind had been given to no patient before thyroid surgery. From the PCR reads, TCRdb re-called clones with MiXCR. The sample yields fewer than 40,000 clones, under 20% seen once. Sequenced input: tumor tissue. Every receptor here comes from a female donor with papillary thyroid cancer or a benign thyroid nodule (not recorded which). Some clones in this sample may be carry-over from other donors' samples.

This clone was seen many times. This chain uses TRBV12-3 or TRBV12-4 with TRBJ2-7; TRBD2 matches at 7 bases. The CDR3 sequence is 13 residues long. Trimming removed 10 bases from V and 0 bases from J; junction bases left unmatched: 6. The CDR3 reads CATMGRVSYEQYF. CDR3 DNA sequence: TGTGCCACCATGGGGAGGGTCTCCTACGAGCAGTACTTC.

This clone was seen ten or more times. The genes are TRBV7-6 and TRBJ2-6, with D possibly matching TRBD1 (5 bases). Germline assignment: CDR1 SGHVS and CDR2 FNYEAQ. V was trimmed by 5 bases and J by 2 bases, leaving 7 bases between them. The CDR3 contains 14 residues. CDR3 nucleotides: TGTGCCAGCAGCCAGGGTCCTGGGGCCAACGTCCTGACTTTC. Its translation is CASSQGPGANVLTF.

This clone was counted ten times or more. A read error may explain this, as a much larger clone is one base away. The chain joins TRBV7-9 to TRBJ1-2; D gene uncertain. Germline CDR1 is SEHNR and CDR2 is FQNEAQ (reference sequence). The CDR3 runs 13 residues. V shed 2 bases and J shed 1 base, with 5 bases lying between them. Here the CDR3 reads CASSLSNNYGYTF. Written as DNA, the CDR3 is TGTGCCAGCAGCTTAAGTAATAACTATGGCTACACCTTC.

This clone was observed at least ten times. V gene TRBV20-1 combines with J gene TRBJ1-6; D possibly corresponds to TRBD1 (6 bases). V lost 5 bases to trimming and J lost 3 bases, with 11 bases between them. Germline CDR1 and CDR2: DFQATT and SNEGSKA (reference sequence). This CDR3 has 14 residues. DNA for the CDR3: TGCAGTGCTTATCCGGACAGCTATAATTCACCCCTCCACTTT. Encoded protein: CSAYPDSYNSPLHF.

This clone was counted between two and nine times. The rearrangement uses TRBV6-2 or TRBV6-3 and TRBJ1-1; TRBD1 matches at 9 bases. The CDR3 has 17 residues. Per the germline V gene, CDR1 is MNHEY and CDR2 is SVGEGT. The trim removed 2 bases at V and 4 bases at J, leaving 11 bases unmatched. The CDR3 bases are TGTGCCAGCAGTTACCCCCGACAGGGGGGTGACGGCACTGAAGCTTTCTTT. This gives the protein CASSYPRQGGDGTEAFF.

This clone was counted many times. This chain connects TRBV14 to TRBJ1-2; 7 bases match TRBD1. There are 14 residues in the CDR3. V dropped 0 bases and J dropped 4; count of bases not matched to a gene: 2. Germline V CDR1 and CDR2: SGHDN, FVKESK. CDR3 sequence: CASSQEGQTYGYTF. In nucleotides, the CDR3 is TGTGCCAGCAGCCAAGAGGGACAGACCTATGGCTACACCTTC.

This clone was detected many times. The junction differs from germline at one of its ends, possibly a read error. The V call is TRBV7-7, the J call TRBJ2-7; D might be TRBD2 (6 bases). This CDR3 region has 16 residues. CDR1 and CDR2 (germline): SSHAT, FNYEAQ (reference sequence). The CDR3 sequence is CASSPLGQGGSHEQYF. The CDR3 nucleotides are TGTGCTAGCAGCCCCCTGGGGCAGGGAGGTAGCCACGAGCAGTACTTC.

The table lists this clone with a few counts. A much larger clone lies one base from this, so it may be a read error. The V gene is TRBV24-1, the J gene TRBJ2-5, with 10 bases aligning to TRBD1. This CDR3 is built from 16 residues. The germline gives CDR1 KGHDR, CDR2 SFDVKD. Trimming took 3 bases from V and 4 from J; bases not matched to a gene: 7. The CDR3 DNA follows: TGTGCCACCAGTGATCGGGGACAGGGGATCGGAGAGACCCAGTACTTC. The encoded protein is CATSDRGQGIGETQYF.

This clone was detected only a few times. A much bigger clone sits one base away, suggesting this may be a read error. V and J are TRBV5-5 and TRBJ1-4; TRBD1 is a possible D gene (5 bases). Germline values: CDR1 SGHKS, CDR2 YYEKEE (reference sequence). This CDR3 comprises 14 residues. The CDR3 reads CASSEEARGEILFF. CDR3 in DNA: TGTGCCAGCAGCGAAGAAGCGAGGGGTGAAATACTGTTTTTT.

This clone was observed many times. V gene TRBV7-9 combines with J gene TRBJ1-4, with a possible D match to TRBD1 (6 bases). Trimming pared 5 bases from V and 3 bases from J, leaving 19 bases between. CDR1 and CDR2 (germline): SEHNR, FQNEAQ (reference sequence). This CDR3 region has 17 residues. CDR3 sequence reads: CASSTRDKGVSNEKLFF. Written as DNA, the CDR3 is TGTGCCAGCAGCACCCGGGACAAGGGTGTGTCTAATGAAAAACTGTTTTTT.

This clone was seen repeatedly, ten times or more. The rearrangement links TRBV2 to TRBJ1-2; TRBD1 aligns across 7 bases. The CDR3 runs 13 residues. Germline V gene data show CDR1 as SNHLY and CDR2 as FYNNEI. V shed 6 bases, J shed 8 bases, and the junction held 9 bases outside the gene matches. The CDR3 DNA follows: TGTGCCAGCAGGAGACAGGGCTTAGGGGGCTACACCTTC. Protein product: CASRRQGLGGYTF.

This clone came up many times. The chain recombines TRBV5-1 with TRBJ1-2, with TRBD1 matching over 9 bases. Germline-derived CDR1 and CDR2 are SGHRS and YFSETQ. Unmatched junction bases numbered 12, after V lost 9 bases and J lost 3 bases. This CDR3 contains 15 residues. The CDR3 protein is CATRGTGSSHYGYTF. For the CDR3, the DNA is TGCGCCACCAGAGGGACAGGGTCATCGCACTATGGCTACACCTTC.

This clone was picked up many times. The rearrangement links TRBV5-1 to TRBJ2-5; TRBD1 agrees at 10 bases. The CDR3 runs 16 residues. Germline-derived CDR1 and CDR2 are SGHRS and YFSETQ. J gave up 0 bases and V 4 bases, and 6 bases lay outside the gene matches. The CDR3 is CASSGFGTGDQETQYF. CDR3 nucleotides: TGCGCCAGCAGCGGCTTCGGGACAGGGGACCAAGAGACCCAGTACTTC.

This clone has more than one count but fewer than ten. The J gene is TRBJ2-2, the V gene TRBV6-2 or TRBV6-3; D is unclear. The V and J ends lost 4 bases and 14 bases respectively, with 8 bases between them. This CDR3 spans 10 amino acids. Germline CDR1 MNHEY, CDR2 SVGEGT. CDR3 in amino acids: CASSFGHLFF. The CDR3 region has the DNA TGTGCCAGCAGTTTCGGGCATCTGTTTTTT.

This clone was observed a few times. One junction end disagrees with the germline gene, perhaps due to a read error. The gene calls are TRBV10-3 and TRBJ2-6; no clear D. The CDR3 runs 16 residues. The germline V gene encodes CDR1 ENHRY and CDR2 SYGVKD. The CDR3 region has the DNA TGTGCCATCAGCGGACCCTCTGCCTCTGTGGCCAACGTCCTGACTTTC. As protein: CAISGPSASVANVLTF.

There are many counts of this clone. The J gene is TRBJ2-2, the V gene TRBV11-3; a weak D match, TRBD1 (5 bases). Trimming pared 5 bases from V and 0 bases from J, leaving 7 bases between. Germline V lookup: CDR1 SGHNT, CDR2 YENEEA. CDR3 length: 14 amino acids. CDR3 amino acids: CASSGAANTGELFF. DNA of the CDR3: TGTGCCAGCAGCGGGGCCGCGAACACCGGGGAGCTGTTTTTT.

At least ten counts were recorded for this clone. The rearrangement uses TRBV7-2 and TRBJ2-7; D is undetermined. V was clipped by 1 base and J by 0 bases, with 7 bases between them. This CDR3 is built from 14 residues. Germline V CDR1 and CDR2: SGHTA, FQGNSA. The CDR3: CASSLEESSYEQYF. The CDR3 DNA is TGTGCCAGCAGCTTAGAGGAAAGCTCCTACGAGCAGTACTTC.

This clone was recorded many times. This sequence joins TRBV29-1 and TRBJ1-1; TRBD1 matches at 8 bases. With 5 bases clipped from V and 0 bases from J, the junction kept 11 bases outside the gene matches. The CDR3 contains 16 residues. Germline V gene sequence: CDR1 SQVTM, CDR2 ANQGSEA. The CDR3 region has the DNA TGCAGCGTTAGGACAGGGTTAGCGATAATGAACACTGAAGCTTTCTTT. Its translation is CSVRTGLAIMNTEAFF.

This clone was observed many times. V usage is TRBV15 and J usage is TRBJ2-1; D is unresolved. With 1 base removed from V and 8 bases from J, the gap between germline ends came to 6 bases. From germline, CDR1 is LNHNV and CDR2 YYDKDF (reference sequence). CDR3 size: 12 residues. For the CDR3, the DNA is TGTGCCACCAGCAGAGGGGCCGATGAGCAGTTCTTC. It translates to CATSRGADEQFF.

The sample holds many counts of this clone. This chain uses TRBV20-1 with TRBJ2-3, with TRBD2 identical over 8 bases. The CDR3 runs to 13 residues. Germline values: CDR1 DFQATT, CDR2 SNEGSKA (reference sequence). V shed 5 bases, J shed 4 bases, and the junction held 5 bases outside the gene matches. This CDR3 is CSAPGLGADTQYF. The CDR3 DNA reads as TGCAGTGCTCCGGGACTAGGAGCAGATACGCAGTATTTT.

The table lists this clone with many counts. V usage is TRBV20-1 and J usage is TRBJ1-1; D ambiguous. Germline V lookup: CDR1 DFQATT, CDR2 SNEGSKA (reference sequence). Trimming took off 0 bases at V and 1 base at J, with 9 bases between the two ends. The CDR3 sequence is 14 residues long. The CDR3 region is CSARDWRGNTEAFF. CDR3 nucleotide sequence: TGCAGTGCTAGAGATTGGCGGGGGAACACTGAAGCTTTCTTT.

The chain has TRBV10-3 and TRBJ2-7; 7 positions agree with TRBD1. Germline V CDR1 and CDR2: ENHRY, SYGVKD. J was trimmed by 3 bases and V by 6 bases; bases with no gene match: 5. The CDR3 consists of 13 residues. The CDR3 is CAIRGTAFYEQYF. The CDR3 DNA reads TGTGCCATCAGAGGGACAGCCTTCTACGAGCAGTACTTC.

This clone was found many times. V is TRBV9 and J is TRBJ2-7, with TRBD1 matching over 7 bases. J lost 5 bases, V lost 5 bases, and 10 bases had no gene match. This CDR3 comprises 14 residues. Germline CDR1 is SGDLS and CDR2 is YYNGEE. The CDR3 nucleotides are TGTGCCAGCAGGGCCCCAGGGGGAGCGGACGAGCAGTACTTC. Its translation is CASRAPGGADEQYF.

At least ten counts were recorded for this clone. The J gene is TRBJ1-1, the V gene TRBV5-1; possible D gene TRBD1, 6 bases. Trimming removed 2 bases at V and 3 bases at J, with 11 bases between. The CDR3 loop spans 14 amino acids. From germline, CDR1 is SGHRS and CDR2 YFSETQ. For the CDR3, the DNA is TGCGCCAGCAGCTTTGGCAGGGGTGACACTGAAGCTTTCTTT. This translates into CASSFGRGDTEAFF.

V usage is TRBV20-1 and J usage is TRBJ2-3; a weak D match, TRBD1 (6 bases). V shed 0 bases and J shed 2 bases, with 12 bases lying between them. The germline V gene has CDR1 DFQATT and CDR2 SNEGSKA (reference sequence). This CDR3 contains 15 residues. CDR3 sequence: CSAREVTGNTDTQYF. The DNA of the CDR3 is TGCAGTGCTAGAGAGGTTACAGGGAACACAGATACGCAGTATTTT.